Sequencing of this TCR beta chain was carried out in a study of shared T cell receptors in the human thymus (dated by TCRdb to the early 2020s). As for the study more broadly: The study examined how self-reactive, shared T-cell receptor alpha chains are generated in the human thymus.

Regarding this clone: The antigen it binds to is not known. Qualities for individual bases were not recorded, and no much larger clone is one base off.

Library preparation was by the immunoSEQ multiplex PCR assay. The table comes from immuneACCESS by way of TCRdb, which keeps in-frame sequences with V and J called. Part of the clones is missing from these tables; in studies checked, under half for an unresolved V gene and the rest for unknown reasons. Present in this sample are just under 550,000 clones, about 84% of which were seen just once. The top ten hold 0.013% of the sample. The CDR3 sequence holds 16 residues, the cysteine and phenylalanine included. Just CDR3 DNA is preserved here, 48 bases in frame from base 1. The germline V and J ends show losses of 2 bases and 10 bases respectively, and no gene match explains 11 bases of the junction. For CDR1 and CDR2, the germline V gene lists MNHNS and SASEGT. The sample also formed part of further work on human thymus T cells. As that second paper reports: Immunologically healthy infants undergoing open corrective cardiac surgery for congenital heart defects in Finland were used as donors. Thymus tissue was obtained as surgical resects removed during corrective cardiac surgery. V and J gene segment usage appeared biased in both thymic and peripheral blood repertoires. The related research found that thymic TCR repertoires overlapped highly between unrelated individuals. The study used roughly eight infant thymus samples plus four related peripheral blood samples to characterize TCR alpha and beta repertoires. The infant donors were about 7 to 244 days old, and the cohort included over five males and a couple of females. Thymocytes were released mechanically from tissue and stored at -70 °C as pellets of about 9.5-32 million cells. Genomic DNA was extracted from frozen cell pellets with a QIAsymphony instrument. The immunoSEQ multiplex PCR assay was used to amplify the TCRB and TCRAD loci from a standardized quantity of quality-controlled genomic DNA. The amplicons spanned the V(D)J region and were long enough to cover the CDR3 and allow V and J genes to be identified. The commercial immunoSEQ service was used to sequence amplicons on an Illumina platform. Corrections for primer bias and sequencing errors followed previously described methods, while TCRAD and TCRB definitions were based on the IMGT database. Repertoires were analysed with immunoSEQ Analyzer 3.0 and VDJTools, covering basic statistics, V/J segment usage, diversity estimates, rarefaction and pairwise overlap. Diversity was estimated using the Chao1, ChaoE, Efron-Thisted, Shannon and inverse Simpson indices, and was also estimated on datasets down-sampled to the size of the smallest sample. Repertoire overlap was assessed by strict matching of CDR3 nucleotide sequence, V gene and J gene, and clustering was done by Jaccard-based multidimensional scaling. On average, thymus samples gave 750,000 to 1,000,000 unique TCRB clonotypes, whereas blood samples gave roughly 80,000.

The rearranged chain carries TRBV6-1 and TRBJ2-1; TRBD2 matches 10 bases in the middle. This sequence originates from a boy under three years old with a congenital heart defect. Donor details come from another sample of the same person, matched by shared clones. Sequencing input: thymocytes. Here the CDR3 is given as CASSEYASGREEEQFF. The DNA is TGTGCCAGCAGTGAATATGCTAGCGGGAGAGAGGAAGAGCAGTTCTTC.